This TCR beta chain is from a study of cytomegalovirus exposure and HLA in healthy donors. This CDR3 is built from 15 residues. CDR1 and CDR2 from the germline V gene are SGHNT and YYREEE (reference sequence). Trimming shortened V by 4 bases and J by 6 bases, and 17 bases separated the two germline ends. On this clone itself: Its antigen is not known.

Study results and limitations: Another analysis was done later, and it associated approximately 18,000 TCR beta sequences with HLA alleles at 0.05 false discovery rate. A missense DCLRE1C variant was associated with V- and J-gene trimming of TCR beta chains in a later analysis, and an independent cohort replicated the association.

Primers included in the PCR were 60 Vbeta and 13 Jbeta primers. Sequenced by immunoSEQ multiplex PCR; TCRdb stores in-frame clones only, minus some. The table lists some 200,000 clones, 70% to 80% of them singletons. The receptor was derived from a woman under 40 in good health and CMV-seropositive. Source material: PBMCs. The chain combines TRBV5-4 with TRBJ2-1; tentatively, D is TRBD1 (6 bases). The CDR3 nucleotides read TGTGCCAGCAGCCCGGACAGTCTCCGAGGCAATGAGCAGTTCTTC. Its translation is CASSPDSLRGNEQFF.